These T cell receptor beta chains were read from a single sample in a study of blood T cell repertoires in COVID-19. Method: immunoSEQ multiplex PCR; TCRdb's copy keeps in-frame clones and lacks some. The sample has roughly 120,000 clones; 90% are singletons. Material for sequencing was peripheral blood. These receptors all come from a human donor with active COVID-19. The donor label of this sample is uncertain. CDR3s include the opening cysteine and the closing phenylalanine or tryptophan. A D gene is named only where the DNA matches it firmly.

CDR3 protein	V gene	D gene
CASSLGAGTGNTIYF	TRBV7-2	-
CASSRLLAGGANYNEQFF	TRBV7-6	TRBD2
CASSPAGNDYGYTF	TRBV7-2	-
CASSLDYYTQYF	TRBV5-5	-
CASSFGVGNTIYF	TRBV12-3/TRBV12-4	-
CASSPSGQYQETQYF	TRBV3-1/TRBV3-2	TRBD1
CASSTRQKETQYF	TRBV19	-
CSVVGGGRVSDTQYF	TRBV29-1	-
CASSLTGAGGRRTSNTGELFF	TRBV7-3	TRBD2
CASIHTGGVGYGYTF	TRBV2	TRBD1
CASSPKAGTPAGTQYF	TRBV27	-
CASSQDSGIGSPYEQYF	TRBV14	-
CASSALQGYQETQYF	TRBV19	-
CASSQKAGDTDTQYF	TRBV4-2	TRBD2
CASSAPPASVQGSNQPQHF	TRBV6-1	-
CATSRDFRGETQYF	TRBV15	TRBD1